This record looks at one T cell receptor (beta chain) sequence and its context. Its antigen is unidentified. As to time point: blood 2 weeks post-SBRT. The treatment was: 15 Gy SBRT to primary tumor, nephrectomy 4 weeks later. The germline CDR1 and CDR2 sequences are SGHRS and YFSETQ. V dropped 4 bases and J dropped 3 bases, with 11 bases sitting between them. CDR3 length: 14 residues. The method was immunoSEQ multiplex PCR; TCRdb's version includes in-frame clones alone and lacks a portion of them. The data hold tens of thousands of clones, with around 85% observed a single time. This sample was taken from a study of radiation and T cells in renal cell carcinoma. The study, taken as a whole, reports: In blood, top tumor clones expanded by 2 weeks, shrinking by 4.

Sequenced here: blood, sampled from a patient whose treatment included radiotherapy and nephrectomy. The chain combines TRBV5-1 with TRBJ2-1; D possibly corresponds to TRBD2 (5 bases). This clonotype was sampled from a woman aged 50 to 60 with renal cell carcinoma. CDR3 amino acids: CASSETGIYNEQFF. CDR3 nucleotide sequence: TGCGCCAGCAGCGAGACGGGAATCTACAATGAGCAGTTCTTC.